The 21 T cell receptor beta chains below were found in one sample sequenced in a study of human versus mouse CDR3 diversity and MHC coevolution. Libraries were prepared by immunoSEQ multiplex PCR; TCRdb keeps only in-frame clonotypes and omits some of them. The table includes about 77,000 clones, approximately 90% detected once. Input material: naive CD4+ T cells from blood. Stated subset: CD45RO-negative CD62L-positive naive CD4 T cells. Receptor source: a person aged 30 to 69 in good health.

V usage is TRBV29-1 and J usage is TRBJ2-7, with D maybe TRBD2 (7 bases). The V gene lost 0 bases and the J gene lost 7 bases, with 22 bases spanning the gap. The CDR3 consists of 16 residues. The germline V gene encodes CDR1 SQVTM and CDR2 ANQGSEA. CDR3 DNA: TGCAGCGTTGAAGATGTCCGGGGGGCCTCACCCCGGGAGCAGTACTTC. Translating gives CSVEDVRGASPREQYF.

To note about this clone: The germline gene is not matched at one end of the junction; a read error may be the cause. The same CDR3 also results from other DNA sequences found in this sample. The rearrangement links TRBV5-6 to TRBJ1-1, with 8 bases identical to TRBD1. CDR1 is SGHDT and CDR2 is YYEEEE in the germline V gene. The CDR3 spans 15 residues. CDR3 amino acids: CASSPRGGQDTEAFF. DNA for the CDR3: TGTGCCAGCAGCCCCCGAGGGGGACAGGACACCGAAGCTTTCTTT. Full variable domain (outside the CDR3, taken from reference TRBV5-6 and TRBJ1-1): DAGVTQSPTHLIKTRGQQVTLRCSPKSGHDTVSWYQQALGQGPQFIFQYYEEEERQRGNFPDRFSGHQFPNYSSELNVNALLLGDSALYLCASSPRGGQDTEAFFGQGTRLTVV.

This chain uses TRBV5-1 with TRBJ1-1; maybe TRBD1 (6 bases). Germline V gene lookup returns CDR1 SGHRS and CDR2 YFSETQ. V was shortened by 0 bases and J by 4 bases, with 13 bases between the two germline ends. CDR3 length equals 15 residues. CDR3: CASSLGDTRGTEAFF. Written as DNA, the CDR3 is TGCGCCAGCAGCTTGGGGGACACCCGAGGCACTGAAGCTTTCTTT.

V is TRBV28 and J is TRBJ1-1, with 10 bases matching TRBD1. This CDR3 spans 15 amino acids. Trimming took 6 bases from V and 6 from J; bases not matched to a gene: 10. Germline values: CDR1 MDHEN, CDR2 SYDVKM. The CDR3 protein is CASRTGDRGAAEAFF. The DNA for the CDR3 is TGTGCCAGCAGAACAGGGGACAGGGGTGCGGCTGAAGCTTTCTTT. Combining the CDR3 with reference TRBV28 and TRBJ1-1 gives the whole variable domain DVKVTQSSRYLVKRTGEKVFLECVQDMDHENMFWYRQDPGLGLRLIYFSYDVKMKEKGDIPEGYSVSREKKERFSLILESASTNQTSMYLCASRTGDRGAAEAFFGQGTRLTVV.

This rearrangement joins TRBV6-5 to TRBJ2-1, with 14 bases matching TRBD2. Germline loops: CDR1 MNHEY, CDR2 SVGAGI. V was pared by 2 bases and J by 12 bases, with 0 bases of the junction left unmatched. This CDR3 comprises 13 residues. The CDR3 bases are TGTGCCAGCAGTTACGGACTAGCGGGAGGGCAGTTCTTC. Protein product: CASSYGLAGGQFF.

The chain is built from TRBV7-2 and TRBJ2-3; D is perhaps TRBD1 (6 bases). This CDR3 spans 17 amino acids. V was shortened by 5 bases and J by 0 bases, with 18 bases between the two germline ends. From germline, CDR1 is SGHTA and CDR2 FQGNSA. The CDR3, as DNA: TGTGCCAGCAGCCTCTCCAGGGGCCCGTCTAGCACAGATACGCAGTATTTT. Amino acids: CASSLSRGPSSTDTQYF.

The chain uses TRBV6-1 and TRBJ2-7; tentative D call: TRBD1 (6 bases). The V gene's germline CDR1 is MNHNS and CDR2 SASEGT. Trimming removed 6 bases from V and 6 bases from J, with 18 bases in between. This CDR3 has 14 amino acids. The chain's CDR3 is CASRRGTAITEQYF. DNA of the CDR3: TGTGCCAGCAGGAGGGGGACGGCAATAACCGAGCAGTACTTC.

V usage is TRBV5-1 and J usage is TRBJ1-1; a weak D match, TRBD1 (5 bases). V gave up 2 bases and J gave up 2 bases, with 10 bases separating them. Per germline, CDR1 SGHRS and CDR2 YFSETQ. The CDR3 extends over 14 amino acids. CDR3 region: CASSFTGVNTEAFF. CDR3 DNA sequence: TGCGCCAGCAGCTTTACAGGAGTCAACACTGAAGCTTTCTTT. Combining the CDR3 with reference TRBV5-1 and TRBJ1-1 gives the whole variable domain KAGVTQTPRYLIKTRGQQVTLSCSPISGHRSVSWYQQTPGQGLQFLFEYFSETQRNKGNFPGRFSGRQFSNSRSEMNVSTLELGDSALYLCASSFTGVNTEAFFGQGTRLTVV.

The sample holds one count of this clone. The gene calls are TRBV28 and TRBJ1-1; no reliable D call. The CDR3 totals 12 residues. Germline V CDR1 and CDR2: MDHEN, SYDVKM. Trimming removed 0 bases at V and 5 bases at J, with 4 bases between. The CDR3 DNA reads TGTGCCAGCAGTTTATGGCAGACTGAAGCTTTCTTT. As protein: CASSLWQTEAFF.

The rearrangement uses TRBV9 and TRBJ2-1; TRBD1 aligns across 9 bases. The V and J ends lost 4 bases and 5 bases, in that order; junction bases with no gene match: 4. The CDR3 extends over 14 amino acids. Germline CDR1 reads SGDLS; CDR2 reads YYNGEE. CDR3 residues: CASSSRDRDNEQFF. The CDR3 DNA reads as TGTGCCAGCAGCTCTCGGGACAGGGACAATGAGCAGTTCTTC.

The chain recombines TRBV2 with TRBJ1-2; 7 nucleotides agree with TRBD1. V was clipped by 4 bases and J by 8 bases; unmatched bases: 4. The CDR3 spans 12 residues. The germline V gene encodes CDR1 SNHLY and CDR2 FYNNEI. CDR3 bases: TGTGCCAGCAGTGCTCAGGGGGGCGGCTACACCTTC. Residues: CASSAQGGGYTF.

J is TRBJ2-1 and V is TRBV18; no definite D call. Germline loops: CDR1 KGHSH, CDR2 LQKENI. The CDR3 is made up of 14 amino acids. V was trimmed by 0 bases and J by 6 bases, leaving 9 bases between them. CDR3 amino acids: CASSPPAESNEQFF. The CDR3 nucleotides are TGTGCCAGCTCACCACCCGCGGAAAGCAATGAGCAGTTCTTC.

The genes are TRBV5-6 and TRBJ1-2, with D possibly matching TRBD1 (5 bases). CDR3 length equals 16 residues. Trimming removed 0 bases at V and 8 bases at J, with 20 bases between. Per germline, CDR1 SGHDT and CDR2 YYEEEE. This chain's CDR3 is CASSLVFRASTFGYTF. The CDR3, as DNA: TGTGCCAGCAGCTTGGTTTTCAGGGCTTCAACCTTCGGCTACACCTTC.

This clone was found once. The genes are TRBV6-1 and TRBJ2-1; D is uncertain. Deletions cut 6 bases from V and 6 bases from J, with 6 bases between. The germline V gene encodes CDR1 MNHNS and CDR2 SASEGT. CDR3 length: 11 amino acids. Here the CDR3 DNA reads TGTGCCAGCAGCAGTCTCAATGAGCAGTTCTTC. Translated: CASSSLNEQFF.

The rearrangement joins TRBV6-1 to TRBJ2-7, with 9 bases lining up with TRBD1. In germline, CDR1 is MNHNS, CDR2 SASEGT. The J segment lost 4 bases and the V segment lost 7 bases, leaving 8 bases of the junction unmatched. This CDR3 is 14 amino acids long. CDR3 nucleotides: TGTGCCAGCATGGAAAGGACAGGGGCATACGAGCAGTACTTC. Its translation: CASMERTGAYEQYF.

The CDR3 DNA is TGTGCCAGCAGTACAGGGGGCTCCTACAATGAGCAGTTCTTC. Translating it yields CASSTGGSYNEQFF. The chain combines TRBV6-6 with TRBJ2-1; 8 positions match TRBD1. Trimming removed 5 bases from V and 0 bases from J; junction bases left unmatched: 0. CDR3 length: 14 residues. Looked up from germline, CDR1 is MNHNY and CDR2 is SVGAGI (reference sequence).

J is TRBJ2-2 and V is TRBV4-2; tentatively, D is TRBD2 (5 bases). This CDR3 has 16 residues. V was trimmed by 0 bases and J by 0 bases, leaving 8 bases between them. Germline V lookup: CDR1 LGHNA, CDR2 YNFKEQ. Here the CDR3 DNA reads TGTGCCAGCAGCCAAGAGAGCGGTACGAACACCGGGGAGCTGTTTTTT. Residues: CASSQESGTNTGELFF.

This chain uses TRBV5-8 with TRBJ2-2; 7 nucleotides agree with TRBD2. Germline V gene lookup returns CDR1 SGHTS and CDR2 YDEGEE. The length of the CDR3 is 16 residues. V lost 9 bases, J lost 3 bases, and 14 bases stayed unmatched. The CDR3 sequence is CANQGPVGGDTGELFF. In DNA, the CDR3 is TGTGCCAACCAGGGTCCGGTTGGGGGGGACACCGGGGAGCTGTTTTTT.

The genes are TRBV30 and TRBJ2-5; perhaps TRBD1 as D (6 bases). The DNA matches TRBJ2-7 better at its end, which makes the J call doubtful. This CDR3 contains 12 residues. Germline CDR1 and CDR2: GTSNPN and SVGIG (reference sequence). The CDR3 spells CAWSSRGHEQYF. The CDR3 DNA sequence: TGTGCCTGGAGTAGCAGGGGTCACGAGCAGTACTTC.

The CDR3 DNA sequence: TGCGCCAGCAGACCGGGACAGTCCATGAACACTGAAGCTTTCTTT. It yields the protein CASRPGQSMNTEAFF. The J gene is TRBJ1-1, the V gene TRBV10-1; 7 positions agree with TRBD1. The CDR3 contains 15 residues. The junction had 7 bases not matched to a gene; V was cut back by 6 bases and J by 0 bases. CDR1 is WNHNN, CDR2 SYGVQD, per germline (reference sequence).

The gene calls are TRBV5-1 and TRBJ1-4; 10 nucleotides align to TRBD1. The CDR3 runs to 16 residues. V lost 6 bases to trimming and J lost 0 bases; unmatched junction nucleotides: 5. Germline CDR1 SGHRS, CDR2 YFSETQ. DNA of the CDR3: TGCGCCAGCACTGGGACAGGGGATACAACTAATGAAAAACTGTTTTTT. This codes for CASTGTGDTTNEKLFF. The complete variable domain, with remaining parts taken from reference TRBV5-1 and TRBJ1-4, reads KAGVTQTPRYLIKTRGQQVTLSCSPISGHRSVSWYQQTPGQGLQFLFEYFSETQRNKGNFPGRFSGRQFSNSRSEMNVSTLELGDSALYLCASTGTGDTTNEKLFFGSGTQLSVL.